Following are 3 T cell receptor beta chains from one sample sequenced in a study of blood T cell repertoires in COVID-19. Method: immunoSEQ multiplex PCR; TCRdb's copy keeps in-frame clones and lacks some. This repertoire shows around 70,000 clones, about 80% found once; its top ten account for 5% to 7.5%. The material sequenced was peripheral blood. These receptors were collected from a man in his fifties or sixties with acute or convalescent COVID-19.

The chain combines TRBV11-2 with TRBJ1-5, with 9 bases that match TRBD1. CDR3 size: 18 residues. V gave up 2 bases and J gave up 0 bases; unmatched junction bases: 8. CDR1 and CDR2 from the germline V gene are SGHAT and FQNNGV. In DNA form, the CDR3 reads TGTGCCAGCAGCTTAAACCCGACAGGGGGTAATAGCAATCAGCCCCAGCATTTT. It codes for CASSLNPTGGNSNQPQHF.

The chain carries TRBV2 and TRBJ1-2, with D possibly being TRBD1 (5 bases). Between the trimmed V and J ends, which lost 5 bases and 7 bases, there was a span of 11 bases. This CDR3 spans 12 amino acids. Germline CDR1 is SNHLY and CDR2 is FYNNEI. The CDR3 DNA sequence: TGTGCCAGCAGTCGGGGGGAAGGTGGCTACACCTTC. This gives the protein CASSRGEGGYTF.

This clone was detected a few times. The chain uses TRBV7-9 and TRBJ2-5; 11 nucleotides align to TRBD1. This CDR3 contains 15 residues. Losses at the gene ends were 8 bases for V and 4 bases for J; bases not matched to a gene: 9. The V gene's germline CDR1 is SEHNR and CDR2 FQNEAQ (reference sequence). The CDR3 DNA follows: TGTGCCAGCGAAGGACAGGGGGCGCCGGGAGAGACCCAGTACTTC. Amino acids: CASEGQGAPGETQYF.